The following is a T cell receptor (beta chain) sequence with its context. Its cognate antigen is unknown. These data come from a study of T cell responses to AZD1222 COVID-19 vaccine. Regarding the study as a whole: The study found Spike-specific TCR breadth and depth rose after two AZD1222 doses. Clonal diversity may have been underestimated, and the donors were mostly white British, with more females than males. Reports indicate that nearly half of spike-specific TCRs are directed at unmutated variant regions.

This CDR3 region has 16 residues. The repertoire was sequenced with immunoSEQ multiplex PCR; TCRdb's copy has only in-frame clones and lacks some. The sample contains some 81,000 clones, roughly 86% of which appear only once. The TCR sequence derives from an adult who received the AZD1222 COVID-19 vaccine. This specimen was peripheral blood, taken 28 days after the second AZD1222 dose. The chain joins TRBV21-1 to TRBJ2-2; no check of the table's D call, TRBD2, against the DNA was made. TRBV21-1 is listed as a pseudogene. CDR3 protein: CASSKFDGGNTGELFF. The DNA for the CDR3 is TGTGCCAGCAGCAAATTCGACGGGGGGAACACCGGGGAGCTGTTTTTT.